Presented here are 6 T cell receptor beta chains from one specimen sequenced in a study of T cells in Graves' hyperthyroidism and ophthalmopathy. Amplification targeted TCR beta CDR3 regions from RNA transcripts. The TCR CDR3 was amplified in a first-round RT-PCR using the HTBI primer set. TCRdb redid the calling of the multiplex PCR reads with MiXCR, one entry per CDR3 protein. Found here are about 340,000 distinct CDR3 sequences, about 21% of them singletons; the top ten hold around 45%. Sequenced sample: blood. These receptors were collected from a woman aged 50 to 65 with Graves' hyperthyroidism.

This clonotype was seen many times. The chain is built from TRBV3-1 and TRBJ2-5; a weak D match, TRBD2 (5 bases). From germline, CDR1 is LGHDT and CDR2 YNNKEL (reference sequence). Between the trimmed V and J ends, which lost 2 bases and 4 bases, there was a span of 11 bases. This CDR3 spans 14 amino acids. The CDR3 coding sequence is TGTGCCAGCAGCCAATCCTCCAGCGGAGAGACCCAGTACTTC. This encodes CASSQSSSGETQYF.

The chain carries TRBV4-1 and TRBJ2-7; D not certain. The V end was cut by 3 bases, the J end by 7 bases, with 19 bases between. The CDR3 length is 15 residues. CDR1 MGHRA and CDR2 YSYEKL come from the germline V gene. Written as DNA, the CDR3 is TGCGCCAGCAGCCAGCCGACAAAGGGTTCTGTGGAGCAGTACTTC. Its protein product is CASSQPTKGSVEQYF.

This clonotype was recorded a few times. The chain carries TRBV13 and TRBJ1-1, with D possibly being TRBD1 (6 bases). CDR3 length: 12 residues. Looked up from germline, CDR1 is PRHDT and CDR2 is FYEKMQ (reference sequence). V lost 8 bases and J 4 bases, leaving 11 bases between the germline ends. The CDR3 coding sequence is TGTGCCAGCGCAGGGGTTGGCACTGAAGCTTTCTTT. Its translation: CASAGVGTEAFF.

The J gene is TRBJ1-6, the V gene TRBV4-1, with D possibly being TRBD1 (5 bases). Trimming shortened V by 0 bases and J by 12 bases, and 15 bases separated the two germline ends. In germline, CDR1 is MGHRA, CDR2 YSYEKL. CDR3 length: 15 amino acids. DNA for the CDR3: TGCGCCAGCAGCCAAGATGGGGCAGGGAGGGGACCCCTCCACTTT. Translating it yields CASSQDGAGRGPLHF.

About this clonotype: A much larger clone lies a single base off, so this may be a read error. V gene TRBV29-1 combines with J gene TRBJ2-7, with 7 bases lining up with TRBD2. V shed 2 bases, J shed 4 bases, and the junction held 8 bases outside the gene matches. The CDR3 is 14 residues long. The germline CDR1 and CDR2 sequences are SQVTM and ANQGSEA. CDR3 DNA: TGCAGCGTTGAATCGGGGGGAGGGATTTACGAGCAGTACTTC. This encodes CSVESGGGIYEQYF.

This clonotype was observed a handful of times. The chain has TRBV4-1 and TRBJ1-3, with TRBD1 matching over 7 bases. CDR1 MGHRA and CDR2 YSYEKL come from the germline V gene. This CDR3 is 15 amino acids long. V was pared by 1 base and J by 10 bases, with 10 bases of the junction left unmatched. CDR3 in amino acids: CASSQVFAGGRTIYF. As DNA, the CDR3 is TGCGCCAGCAGCCAAGTGTTCGCAGGGGGAAGAACCATATATTTT.